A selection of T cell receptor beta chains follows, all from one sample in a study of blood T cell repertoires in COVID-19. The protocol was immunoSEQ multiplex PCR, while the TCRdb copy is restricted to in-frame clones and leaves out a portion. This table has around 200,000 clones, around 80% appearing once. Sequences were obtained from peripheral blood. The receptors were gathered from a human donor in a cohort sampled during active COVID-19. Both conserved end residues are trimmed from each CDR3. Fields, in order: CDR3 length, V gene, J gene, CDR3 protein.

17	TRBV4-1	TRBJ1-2	ASSQAGPPTGTQNYGYT
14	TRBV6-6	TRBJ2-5	ASSHRVAGGLETQY
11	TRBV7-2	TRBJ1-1	ASSLGGRPEAF
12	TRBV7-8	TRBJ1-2	ASSYGQGDYGYT
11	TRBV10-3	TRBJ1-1	AIKDRGGTEAF
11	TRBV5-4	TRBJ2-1	ASSLYVDNEQF
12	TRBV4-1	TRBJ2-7	ASSQFQGGYEQY
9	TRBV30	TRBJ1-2	ACRSVYGYT
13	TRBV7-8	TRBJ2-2	AVGRGATNTGELF
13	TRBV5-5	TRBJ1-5	ASSLAGSDIWPQH
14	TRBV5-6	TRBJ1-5	ASSLAGGQGGQPQH
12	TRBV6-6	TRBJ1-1	ASSYGGAGTEAF
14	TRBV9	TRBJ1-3	ASSSHWGDSGNTIY
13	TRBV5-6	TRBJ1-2	ASSFDNRASYGYT
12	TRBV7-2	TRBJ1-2	ASSPSAAGYGYT
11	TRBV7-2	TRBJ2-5	ASSFSGEETQY
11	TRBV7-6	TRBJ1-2	ASSLTGDIGYT
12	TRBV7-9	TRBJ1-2	ASSGQGGLYGYT
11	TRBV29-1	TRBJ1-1	SVEKGGVTEAF
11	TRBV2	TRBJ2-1	ATFRTTDNEQF
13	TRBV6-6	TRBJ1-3	ASSYGADSGNTIY
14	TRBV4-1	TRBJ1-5	ASSQSAGGNNQPQH
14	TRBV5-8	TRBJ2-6	ASSLRGGAGANVLT
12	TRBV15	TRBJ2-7	ATSNGQGAYEQY
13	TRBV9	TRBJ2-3	ASSVALAGSDTQY
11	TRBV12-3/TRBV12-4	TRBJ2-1	ASSRDSNNEQF
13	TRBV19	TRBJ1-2	ASSIDRAANYGYT
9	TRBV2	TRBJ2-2	ASWSTGKLF
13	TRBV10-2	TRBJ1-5	ASRDNGEPDQPQH
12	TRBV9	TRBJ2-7	ASSSSDYSYEQY
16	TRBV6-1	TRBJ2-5	ASSEAIAGGRFQETQY
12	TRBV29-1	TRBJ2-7	SATPRGRTYEQY
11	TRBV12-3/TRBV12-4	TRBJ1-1	ASSLSGSTEAF
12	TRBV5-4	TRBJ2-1	ASSLGLAEGEQF
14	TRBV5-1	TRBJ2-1	ASSLGLGQGYNEQF
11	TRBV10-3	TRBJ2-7	AILAGPAYEQY
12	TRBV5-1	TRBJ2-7	ASSSGITSPEQY
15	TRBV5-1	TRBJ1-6	ASSLGQGASYNSPLH
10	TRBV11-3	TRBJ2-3	ASSLGGDTQY
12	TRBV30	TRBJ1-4	AWKGGGGNEKLF